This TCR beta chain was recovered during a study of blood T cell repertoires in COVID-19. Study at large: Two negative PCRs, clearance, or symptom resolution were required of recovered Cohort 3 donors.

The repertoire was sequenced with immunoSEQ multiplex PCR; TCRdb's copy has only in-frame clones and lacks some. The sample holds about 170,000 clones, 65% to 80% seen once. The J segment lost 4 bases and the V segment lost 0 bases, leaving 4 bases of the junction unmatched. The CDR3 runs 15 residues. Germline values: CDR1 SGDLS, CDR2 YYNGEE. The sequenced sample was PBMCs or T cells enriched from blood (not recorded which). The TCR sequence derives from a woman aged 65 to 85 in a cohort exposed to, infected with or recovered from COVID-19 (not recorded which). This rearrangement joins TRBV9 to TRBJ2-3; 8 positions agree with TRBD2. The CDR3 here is CASSVGGGRPDTQYF. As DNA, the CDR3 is TGTGCCAGCAGCGTAGGTGGCGGGAGGCCAGATACGCAGTATTTT.